The 23 T cell receptor beta chains below were found in one sample sequenced in a study of blood T cell repertoires in COVID-19 (TCRdb year 2020). Library method: the immunoSEQ multiplex PCR assay. This is the immuneACCESS table as TCRdb keeps it, with only in-frame sequences that have V and J called. A part of the clones is gone; compared with another copy, unresolved V genes explain less than half, and the rest is unexplained. The sample table holds about 430,000 clones, of which nearly 90% were seen once. In total, the top ten clones hold roughly 1.4% of the sample. The specimen sequenced was PBMCs or T cells enriched from blood (not recorded which). The receptor source for this set is a woman aged 18-29 years who had been exposed to COVID-19.

CDR3 coding DNA: TGTGCCAGCAGCGACCCAAGAGGATCAACAGATACGCAGTATTTT. Translated, it gives CASSDPRGSTDTQYF. The chain uses TRBV25-1 and TRBJ2-3; D remains unclear. The CDR3 is made up of 15 amino acids. V shed 6 bases and J shed 3 bases, with 16 bases lying between them. From germline, CDR1 is MGHDK and CDR2 SYGVNS.

This chain links TRBV3-1 (or the pseudogene TRBV3-2) with TRBJ2-1, with 11 positions matching TRBD2. Germline values: CDR1 LGHDT, CDR2 YNNKEL (reference sequence). The CDR3 runs 15 residues. J gave up 9 bases and V 2 bases, and 6 bases lay outside the gene matches. This CDR3 reads CASSQLAGGRVEQFF. The DNA for the CDR3 is TGTGCCAGCAGCCAACTAGCGGGGGGCCGGGTTGAGCAGTTCTTC.

This sequence joins TRBV7-9 and TRBJ2-3; 9 bases are a match to TRBD1. Looked up from germline, CDR1 is SEHNR and CDR2 is FQNEAQ (reference sequence). The CDR3 consists of 18 residues. V trimming: 3 bases; J trimming: 4 bases; junction bases outside the gene matches: 14. The CDR3 spells CASSFRRPRDRDSDTQYF. As DNA, the CDR3 is TGTGCCAGCAGCTTTCGACGCCCCCGGGACAGGGATTCAGATACGCAGTATTTT. Together with reference TRBV7-9 and TRBJ2-3, the CDR3 gives the full variable domain: DTGVSQNPRHKITKRGQNVTFRCDPISEHNRLYWYRQTLGQGPEFLTYFQNEAQLEKSRLLSDRFSAERPKGSFSTLEIQRTEQGDSAMYLCASSFRRPRDRDSDTQYFGPGTRLTVL.

This clone was picked up one time. The chain recombines TRBV24-1 with TRBJ2-2; 10 bases fit TRBD1. Germline-derived CDR1 and CDR2 are KGHDR and SFDVKD. V gave up 2 bases and J gave up 5 bases; unmatched junction bases: 7. This CDR3 is built from 17 residues. The CDR3 region has the DNA TGTGCCACCAGTGATTCGCCGGGACAGGGGTGGACCGGGGAGCTGTTTTTT. Translating it yields CATSDSPGQGWTGELFF.

The CDR3 region has the DNA TGTGCCAGTAGCGGGAGGGTCGATGAGCAGTTCTTC. This sequence encodes CASSGRVDEQFF. The chain recombines TRBV19 with TRBJ2-1; 8 positions agree with TRBD2. Germline V lookup: CDR1 LNHDA, CDR2 SQIVND (reference sequence). The CDR3 spans 12 residues. J gave up 8 bases and V 6 bases, and 3 bases lay outside the gene matches.

The V gene is TRBV7-8, the J gene TRBJ1-2; a weak D match, TRBD1 (6 bases). CDR1 SGHVS and CDR2 FQNEAQ come from the germline V gene. The CDR3 length is 20 residues. With 0 bases removed from V and 1 base from J, the gap between germline ends came to 24 bases. The CDR3: CASSLAQGPAGTGLNYGYTF. In DNA form, the CDR3 reads TGTGCCAGCAGCTTAGCTCAGGGGCCGGCGGGTACCGGGCTTAACTATGGCTACACCTTC.

This chain connects TRBV7-2 to TRBJ2-7; 7 bases are a match to TRBD2. The CDR3 is made up of 15 amino acids. Germline V gene lookup returns CDR1 SGHTA and CDR2 FQGNSA. V lost 5 bases, J lost 3 bases, and 10 bases stayed unmatched. As DNA, the CDR3 is TGTGCCAGCAGCCCACAAGCGGGAACCAACTACGAGCAGTACTTC. Translation: CASSPQAGTNYEQYF.

V usage is TRBV27 and J usage is TRBJ2-2, with 7 bases that match TRBD1. The CDR3 spans 16 residues. Losses at the gene ends were 2 bases for V and 3 bases for J; bases not matched to a gene: 6. From germline, CDR1 is MNHEY and CDR2 SMNVEV (reference sequence). The CDR3 sequence is CASSLTTGAHTGELFF. CDR3 sequence (DNA): TGTGCCAGCAGTTTAACCACAGGGGCCCACACCGGGGAGCTGTTTTTT.

The V and J genes are TRBV5-6 and TRBJ1-2; D is undetermined. Germline V gene sequence: CDR1 SGHDT, CDR2 YYEEEE. The CDR3 runs to 14 residues. The V end was cut by 2 bases, the J end by 3 bases, with 11 bases between. The CDR3 here is CASSFLGGDYGYTF. CDR3 nucleotides: TGTGCCAGCAGCTTTCTGGGAGGAGACTATGGCTACACCTTC.

In this sample, this clone turned up once. At the DNA level, this CDR3 is encoded by other sequences in the same sample as well. The chain recombines TRBV18 with TRBJ1-2; D remains unclear. Germline CDR1 is KGHSH and CDR2 is LQKENI. The V and J ends lost 3 bases and 5 bases respectively, with 7 bases between them. This CDR3 is 12 amino acids long. CDR3 bases: TGTGCCAGCTCACCCCGAGGGTATGGCTACACCTTC. Translating gives CASSPRGYGYTF. Full variable domain (remainder filled in from reference TRBV18 and TRBJ1-2): NAGVMQNPRHLVRRRGQEARLRCSPMKGHSHVYWYRQLPEEGLKFMVYLQKENIIDESGMPKERFSAEFPKEGPSILRIQQVVRGDSAAYFCASSPRGYGYTFGSGTRLTVV.

A few counts support this clone. The chain couples TRBV7-3 to TRBJ2-1; TRBD2 agrees at 9 bases. Germline assignment: CDR1 SGHTA and CDR2 FQGTGA. This CDR3 has 15 residues. V dropped 5 bases and J dropped 4; count of bases not matched to a gene: 6. The DNA for the CDR3 is TGTGCCAGCAGCCCGTTAGCGGGGGTGTACAATGAGCAGTTCTTC. Translation gives CASSPLAGVYNEQFF.

The rearrangement joins TRBV6-5 to TRBJ1-2, with 9 bases matching TRBD1. Germline values: CDR1 MNHEY, CDR2 SVGAGI. CDR3 length: 12 residues. Trimming cost V 7 bases and J 6 bases; bases outside gene matches: 3. Here the CDR3 reads CASTWTGDGYTF. CDR3 DNA sequence: TGTGCCAGCACCTGGACAGGGGATGGCTACACCTTC.

The chain is built from TRBV11-2 and TRBJ2-7, with D tentatively TRBD2 (6 bases). The CDR3 contains 15 residues. Trimming cost V 4 bases and J 3 bases, with 16 bases left between them. Germline CDR1 is SGHAT and CDR2 is FQNNGV. The CDR3 loop is CASSSSNGGGYEQYF. The DNA of the CDR3 is TGTGCCAGCAGCTCTTCTAACGGGGGAGGCTACGAGCAGTACTTC.

The V call is TRBV30, the J call TRBJ1-2; 7 bases map to TRBD1. Germline assignment: CDR1 GTSNPN and CDR2 SVGIG (reference sequence). This CDR3 is 15 amino acids long. The trim removed 2 bases at V and 4 bases at J, leaving 10 bases unmatched. CDR3 amino acids: CAWSTRTGPLYGYTF. The DNA for the CDR3 is TGTGCCTGGAGTACCCGGACAGGCCCACTCTATGGCTACACCTTC.

V is TRBV18 and J is TRBJ1-1; D unclear. The CDR3 runs to 13 residues. Germline CDR1 is KGHSH and CDR2 is LQKENI. V lost 3 bases, J lost 5 bases, and 10 bases lay in between. DNA for the CDR3: TGTGCCAGCTCACCCTCAATAGAAACTGAAGCTTTCTTT. Protein sequence: CASSPSIETEAFF.

The rearrangement links TRBV30 to TRBJ1-5; D not certain. Germline CDR1 and CDR2: GTSNPN and SVGIG (reference sequence). V lost 5 bases and J 0 bases, leaving 8 bases between the germline ends. The CDR3 spans 13 residues. This chain's CDR3 is CAWGEDSNQPQHF. CDR3 in DNA: TGTGCCTGGGGGGAGGATAGCAATCAGCCCCAGCATTTT. Looking up the rest from reference TRBV30 and TRBJ1-5 gives the full variable domain: SQTIHQWPATLVQPVGSPLSLECTVEGTSNPNLYWYRQAAGRGLQLLFYSVGIGQISSEVPQNLSASRPQDRQFILSSKKLLLSDSGFYLCAWGEDSNQPQHFGDGTRLSIL.

The chain uses TRBV12-3 or TRBV12-4 and TRBJ2-7; 8 bases map to TRBD1. The CDR3 runs to 13 residues. The V gene end was trimmed by 6 bases and the J gene end by 6 bases; junction bases not matched to a gene: 7. CDR3 nucleotide sequence: TGTGCCAGCAGAATAACAGGGGGTGGCGAGCAGTACTTC. Translation: CASRITGGGEQYF.

The chain couples TRBV5-1 to TRBJ1-6; TRBD1 matches at 9 bases. The CDR3 consists of 18 residues. From germline, CDR1 is SGHRS and CDR2 YFSETQ. The junction had 13 bases not matched to a gene; V was cut back by 0 bases and J by 9 bases. This CDR3 is CASSLAGTGSLGGSPLHF. In DNA, the CDR3 is TGCGCCAGCAGCTTGGCCGGGACAGGGTCATTAGGAGGTTCACCCCTCCACTTT.

V is TRBV4-1 and J is TRBJ2-1, with a possible D match to TRBD2 (6 bases). Germline loops: CDR1 MGHRA, CDR2 YSYEKL. The CDR3 extends over 17 amino acids. The V end was cut by 3 bases, the J end by 10 bases, with 25 bases between. The DNA of the CDR3 is TGCGCCAGCAGCCAGCTCTCAATCGGGACTTCCGACCCCGAGCAGTTCTTC. Translation: CASSQLSIGTSDPEQFF.

V usage is TRBV10-2 and J usage is TRBJ1-5, with 9 bases lining up with TRBD1. Germline trimming cut 6 bases from V and 3 bases from J; bases unmatched to any gene: 6. CDR3 length: 15 amino acids. Germline CDR1 and CDR2: WSHSY and SAAADI. CDR3 sequence: CASRAGTGSNQPQHF. The DNA of the CDR3 is TGCGCCAGCAGAGCCGGGACAGGGTCCAATCAGCCCCAGCATTTT.

The chain is built from TRBV7-2 and TRBJ1-2; TRBD1 is a possible D gene (5 bases). Deletions cut 1 base from V and 3 bases from J, with 9 bases between. Germline V gives CDR1 SGHTA, CDR2 FQGNSA. The CDR3 totals 14 residues. This CDR3 is CASSLVGGDYGYTF. The DNA for the CDR3 is TGTGCCAGCAGCTTAGTCGGAGGGGACTATGGCTACACCTTC.

CDR3 sequence reads: CASSIRGGEAFF. CDR3 sequence (DNA): TGTGCCAGCAGTATCCGGGGGGGTGAAGCTTTCTTT. The chain recombines TRBV27 with TRBJ1-1, with D tentatively TRBD1 (5 bases). The ends were cut back, 5 bases at V and 7 bases at J, with 11 bases in the middle. CDR1 and CDR2 (germline): MNHEY, SMNVEV (reference sequence). The CDR3 extends over 12 amino acids.

This rearrangement joins TRBV4-3 to TRBJ2-7, with D possibly being TRBD1 (6 bases). The V gene lost 6 bases and the J gene lost 0 bases, with 15 bases spanning the gap. Germline loops: CDR1 LGHNA, CDR2 YSLEER. This CDR3 comprises 15 residues. CDR3 sequence: CASSPLVTGSYEQYF. The CDR3 nucleotides read TGCGCCAGCAGTCCCCTCGTGACAGGCTCCTACGAGCAGTACTTC.